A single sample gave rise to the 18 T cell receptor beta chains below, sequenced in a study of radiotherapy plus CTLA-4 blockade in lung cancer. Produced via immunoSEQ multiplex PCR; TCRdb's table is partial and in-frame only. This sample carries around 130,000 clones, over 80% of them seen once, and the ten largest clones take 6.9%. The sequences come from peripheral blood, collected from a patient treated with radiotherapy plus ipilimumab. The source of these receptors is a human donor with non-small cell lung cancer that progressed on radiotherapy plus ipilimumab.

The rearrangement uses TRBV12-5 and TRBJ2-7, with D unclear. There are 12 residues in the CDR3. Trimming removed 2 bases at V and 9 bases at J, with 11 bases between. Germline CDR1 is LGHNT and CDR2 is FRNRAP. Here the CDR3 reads CASGLPGLGQYF. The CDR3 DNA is TGTGCTAGTGGTTTGCCCGGCCTAGGGCAGTACTTC. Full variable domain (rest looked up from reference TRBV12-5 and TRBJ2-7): DARVTQTPRHKVTEMGQEVTMRCQPILGHNTVFWYRQTMMQGLELLAYFRNRAPLDDSGMPKDRFSAEMPDATLATLKIQPSEPRDSAVYFCASGLPGLGQYFGPGTRLTVT.

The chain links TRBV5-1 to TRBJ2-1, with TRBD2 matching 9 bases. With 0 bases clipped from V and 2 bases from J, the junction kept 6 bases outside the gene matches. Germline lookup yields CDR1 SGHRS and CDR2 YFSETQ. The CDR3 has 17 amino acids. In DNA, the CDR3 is TGCGCCAGCAGCTTGGTGGTTCAGCGGGAGGCCTACAATGAGCAGTTCTTC. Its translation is CASSLVVQREAYNEQFF.

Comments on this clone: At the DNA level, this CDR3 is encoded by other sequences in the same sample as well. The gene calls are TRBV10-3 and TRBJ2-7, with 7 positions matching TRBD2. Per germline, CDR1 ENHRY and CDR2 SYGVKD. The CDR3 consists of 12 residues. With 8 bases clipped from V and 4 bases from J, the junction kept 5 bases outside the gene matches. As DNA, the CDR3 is TGTGCCATCGGGGCGGGAGCGTACGAGCAGTACTTC. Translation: CAIGAGAYEQYF.

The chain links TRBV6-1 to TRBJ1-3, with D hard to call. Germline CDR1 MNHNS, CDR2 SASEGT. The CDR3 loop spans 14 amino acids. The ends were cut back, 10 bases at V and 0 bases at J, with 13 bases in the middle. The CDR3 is CATFGPVSGNTIYF. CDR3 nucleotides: TGTGCCACATTCGGACCGGTCTCTGGAAACACCATATATTTT.

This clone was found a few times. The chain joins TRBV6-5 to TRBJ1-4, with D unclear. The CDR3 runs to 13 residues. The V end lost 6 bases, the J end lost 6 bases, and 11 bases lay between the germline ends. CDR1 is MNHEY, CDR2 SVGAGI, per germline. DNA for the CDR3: TGTGCCAGCAGACTAACAGCGGATGAAAAACTGTTTTTT. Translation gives CASRLTADEKLFF.

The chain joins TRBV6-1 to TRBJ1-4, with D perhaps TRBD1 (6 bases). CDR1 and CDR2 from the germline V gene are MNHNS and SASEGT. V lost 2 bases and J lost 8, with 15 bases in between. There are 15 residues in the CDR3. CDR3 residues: CASSERTVFDEKLFF. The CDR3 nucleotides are TGTGCCAGCAGTGAACGGACAGTGTTCGACGAAAAACTGTTTTTT.

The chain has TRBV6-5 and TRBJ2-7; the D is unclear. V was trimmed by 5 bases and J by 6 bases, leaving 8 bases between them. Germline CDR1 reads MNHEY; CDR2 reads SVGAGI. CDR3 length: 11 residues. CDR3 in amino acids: CASSTPFEQYF. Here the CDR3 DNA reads TGTGCCAGCAGTACCCCGTTCGAGCAGTACTTC.

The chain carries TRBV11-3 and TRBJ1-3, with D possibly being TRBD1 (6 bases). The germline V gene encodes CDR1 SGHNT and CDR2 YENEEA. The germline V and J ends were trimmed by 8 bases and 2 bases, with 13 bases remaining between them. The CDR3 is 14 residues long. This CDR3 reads CASPTGQTGNTIYF. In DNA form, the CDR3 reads TGTGCCAGCCCGACAGGTCAGACTGGAAACACCATATATTTT. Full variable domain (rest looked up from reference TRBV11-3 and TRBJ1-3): EAGVVQSPRYKIIEKKQPVAFWCNPISGHNTLYWYLQNLGQGPELLIRYENEEAVDDSQLPKDRFSAERLKGVDSTLKIQPAELGDSAVYLCASPTGQTGNTIYFGEGSWLTVV.

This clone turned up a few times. The CDR3 region has the DNA TGTGCCAGCAAGACAGGGCCGAACACCGGGGAGCTGTTTTTT. It translates to CASKTGPNTGELFF. The rearrangement uses TRBV19 and TRBJ2-2, with 7 bases fitting TRBD1. The junction had 4 bases not matched to a gene; V was cut back by 9 bases and J by 0 bases. CDR1 and CDR2 (germline): LNHDA, SQIVND (reference sequence). The CDR3 contains 14 residues.

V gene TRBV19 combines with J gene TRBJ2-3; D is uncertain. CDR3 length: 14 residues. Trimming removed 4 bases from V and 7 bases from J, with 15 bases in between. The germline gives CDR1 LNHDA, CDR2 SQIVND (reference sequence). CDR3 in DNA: TGTGCCAGTAGTACCCGCGAAAAAGGGAATACGCAGTATTTT. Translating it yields CASSTREKGNTQYF.

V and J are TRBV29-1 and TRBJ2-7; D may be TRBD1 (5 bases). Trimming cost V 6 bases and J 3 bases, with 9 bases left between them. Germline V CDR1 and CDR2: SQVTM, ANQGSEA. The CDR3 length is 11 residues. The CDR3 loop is CSVGQVYEQYF. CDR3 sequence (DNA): TGCAGCGTGGGGCAGGTCTACGAGCAGTACTTC.

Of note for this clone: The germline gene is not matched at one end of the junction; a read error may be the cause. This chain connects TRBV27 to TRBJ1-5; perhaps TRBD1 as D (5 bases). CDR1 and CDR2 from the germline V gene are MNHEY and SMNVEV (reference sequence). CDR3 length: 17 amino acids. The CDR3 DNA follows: TGTGCCAGCAGTTCCCAGACCCGCGGGACCCCCAATCGGCCCCAGCATTTT. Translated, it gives CASSSQTRGTPNRPQHF.

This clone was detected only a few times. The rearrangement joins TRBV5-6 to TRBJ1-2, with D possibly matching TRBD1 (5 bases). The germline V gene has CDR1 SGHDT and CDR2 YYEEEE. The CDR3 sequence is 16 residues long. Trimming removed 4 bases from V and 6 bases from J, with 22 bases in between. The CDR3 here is CASSDPFLRGADGYTF. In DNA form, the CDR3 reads TGTGCCAGCAGCGATCCCTTCCTCAGAGGGGCCGATGGCTACACCTTC.

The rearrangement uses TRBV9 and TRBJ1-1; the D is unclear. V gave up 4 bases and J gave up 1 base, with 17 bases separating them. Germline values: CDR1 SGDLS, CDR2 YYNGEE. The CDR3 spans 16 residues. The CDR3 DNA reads TGTGCCAGCAGCCCCCGGAAGGGCGGAACGAACACTGAAGCTTTCTTT. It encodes CASSPRKGGTNTEAFF. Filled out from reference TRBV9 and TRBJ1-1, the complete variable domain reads DSGVTQTPKHLITATGQRVTLRCSPRSGDLSVYWYQQSLDQGLQFLIQYYNGEERAKGNILERFSAQQFPDLHSELNLSSLELGDSALYFCASSPRKGGTNTEAFFGQGTRLTVV.

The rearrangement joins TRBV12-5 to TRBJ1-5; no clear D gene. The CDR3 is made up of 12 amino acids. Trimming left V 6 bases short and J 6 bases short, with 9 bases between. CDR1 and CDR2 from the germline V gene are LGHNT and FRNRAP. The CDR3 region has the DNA TGTGCTAGTGGGGTCCTGGCTCAGCCCCAGCATTTT. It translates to CASGVLAQPQHF.

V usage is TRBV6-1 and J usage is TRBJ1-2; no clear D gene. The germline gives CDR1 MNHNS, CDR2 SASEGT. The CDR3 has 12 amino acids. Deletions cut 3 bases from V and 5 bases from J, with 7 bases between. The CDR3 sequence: CASSDGPYGYTF. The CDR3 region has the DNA TGTGCCAGCAGTGATGGGCCATATGGCTACACCTTC.

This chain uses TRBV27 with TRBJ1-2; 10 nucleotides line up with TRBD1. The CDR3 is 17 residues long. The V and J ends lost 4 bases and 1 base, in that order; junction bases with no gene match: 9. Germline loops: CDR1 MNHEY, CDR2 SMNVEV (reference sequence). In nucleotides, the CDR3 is TGTGCCAGCAGTTCCTCCCCCGGGACAGGGGATAACTATGGCTACACCTTC. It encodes CASSSSPGTGDNYGYTF.

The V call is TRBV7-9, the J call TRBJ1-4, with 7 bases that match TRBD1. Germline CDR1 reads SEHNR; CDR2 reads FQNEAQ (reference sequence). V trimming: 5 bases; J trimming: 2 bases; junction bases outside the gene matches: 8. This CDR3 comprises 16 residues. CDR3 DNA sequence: TGTGCCAGCAGCCGACAGGGAGCCGCGACTAATGAAAAACTGTTTTTT. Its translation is CASSRQGAATNEKLFF.